This T cell receptor beta chain was captured in a study of blood T cell repertoires in COVID-19. Turning to the study itself: Acute and convalescent COVID-19 samples came from the United States, Italy and Spain. The analysed material was cDNA or gDNA that came from T cells, B-cell-depleted T cells, or PBMCs.

It was during active infection that Seattle patients were enrolled and then longitudinally followed. The V gene end was trimmed by 5 bases and the J gene end by 8 bases; junction bases not matched to a gene: 12. Germline values: CDR1 SGHAT, CDR2 FQNNGV. The CDR3 runs 15 residues. Original analysis: Amplification of reference gene primers was used by the study to estimate nucleated cell counts. Method: immunoSEQ multiplex PCR; TCRdb's copy keeps in-frame clones and lacks some. V, J and clone size are those of that table, while D and trimming were read from the DNA. The sample contains 250,000 to 350,000 clones, about four fifths of which appear only once.

The specimen was peripheral blood. The chain joins TRBV11-2 to TRBJ1-2, with TRBD1 matching 9 bases. This clonotype was sampled from a human donor with COVID-19, enrolled during active disease. The donor label of this sample is uncertain. The CDR3 reads CASSILQGAQGGYTF. The CDR3 coding sequence is TGTGCCAGCAGCATTTTACAGGGGGCGCAGGGAGGCTACACCTTC. The whole variable domain, filled in from reference TRBV11-2 and TRBJ1-2, reads EAGVAQSPRYKIIEKRQSVAFWCNPISGHATLYWYQQILGQGPKLLIQFQNNGVVDDSQLPKDRFSAERLKGVDSTLKIQPAKLEDSAVYLCASSILQGAQGGYTFGSGTRLTVV.